The 10 T cell receptor beta chains presented below share a single source sample, sequenced in a study of T cell responses to AZD1222 COVID-19 vaccine. Profiling relied on immunoSEQ multiplex PCR, and the TCRdb table lists in-frame clones only, not all of them. The table shows about 160,000 clones, with approximately 92% occurring only once. The sequences come from peripheral blood, collected 28 days after the second AZD1222 dose. Receptors originate from an adult who received the AZD1222 COVID-19 vaccine.

In its sample, this clone was seen once. This chain connects TRBV20-1 to TRBJ2-1, with TRBD2 identical over 11 bases. After removal of 3 bases from V and 3 bases from J, the junction contained 10 bases not matched to a gene. Germline values: CDR1 DFQATT, CDR2 SNEGSKA (reference sequence). The CDR3 is made up of 17 amino acids. The CDR3 sequence: CSASSIRLAGHYNEQFF. The CDR3 bases are TGCAGTGCTAGTTCTATCCGACTAGCGGGACACTACAATGAGCAGTTCTTC.

The V and J genes are TRBV18 and TRBJ1-1; D remains unclear. The V and J ends lost 4 bases and 7 bases respectively, with 10 bases between them. The CDR3 extends over 12 amino acids. Germline V gives CDR1 KGHSH, CDR2 LQKENI. This CDR3 is CASSLSTDEAFF. The DNA for the CDR3 is TGTGCCAGCTCACTCTCCACGGATGAAGCTTTCTTT.

The rearrangement joins TRBV30 to TRBJ1-1; maybe TRBD1 (5 bases). There are 15 residues in the CDR3. V dropped 0 bases and J dropped 0 bases, with 11 bases sitting between them. Germline V gives CDR1 GTSNPN, CDR2 SVGIG (reference sequence). The CDR3 DNA reads TGTGCCTGGAGTGTACCTTGGGGCGTGAACACTGAAGCTTTCTTT. Translating gives CAWSVPWGVNTEAFF.

The chain recombines TRBV24-1 with TRBJ1-1, with D possibly TRBD1 on 6 matching bases. The CDR3 is 15 amino acids. Trimming took off 2 bases at V and 0 bases at J, with 9 bases between the two ends. Germline V CDR1 and CDR2: KGHDR, SFDVKD. The CDR3 spells CATSDSGGVNTEAFF. The CDR3 DNA follows: TGTGCCACCAGTGATTCCGGGGGCGTGAACACTGAAGCTTTCTTT.

In DNA, the CDR3 is TGCGCCAGCAGCGATCTCCTGGAGGGGAGGACAGGGGGGGTACTAGATACGCAGTATTTT. It yields the protein CASSDLLEGRTGGVLDTQYF. V gene TRBV5-1 combines with J gene TRBJ2-3; 10 bases are shared with TRBD1. V lost 4 bases and J lost 5; bases outside the gene matches: 22. The CDR3 spans 20 residues. CDR1 is SGHRS, CDR2 YFSETQ, per germline.

The chain uses TRBV19 and TRBJ2-2, with 8 bases fitting TRBD1. CDR3 length: 14 residues. CDR1 and CDR2 from the germline V gene are LNHDA and SQIVND (reference sequence). With V trimmed by 8 bases and J by 6 bases, 8 bases remained unmatched. CDR3 nucleotide sequence: TGTGCCAGTTGGCGACAGGGGAATGCCGGGGAGCTGTTTTTT. This translates into CASWRQGNAGELFF.

This clone was seen only once. V gene TRBV19 combines with J gene TRBJ2-1, with TRBD2 matching 10 bases. Trimming removed 5 bases from V and 10 bases from J; junction bases left unmatched: 5. Germline V gene data show CDR1 as LNHDA and CDR2 as SQIVND (reference sequence). The CDR3 has 13 residues. The CDR3 reads CASSPTGLAEQFF. The CDR3 DNA reads as TGTGCCAGTAGTCCGACGGGACTAGCGGAGCAGTTCTTC.

The chain recombines TRBV5-1 with TRBJ2-3; 13 nucleotides match TRBD2. CDR1 and CDR2 from the germline V gene are SGHRS and YFSETQ. The V segment lost 4 bases and the J segment 2 bases; nucleotides outside the gene matches: 7. The CDR3 totals 17 residues. CDR3 sequence reads: CASSKELAGGVTDTQYF. Written as DNA, the CDR3 is TGCGCCAGCAGCAAGGAACTAGCGGGAGGGGTCACAGATACGCAGTATTTT. Filled out from reference TRBV5-1 and TRBJ2-3, the complete variable domain reads KAGVTQTPRYLIKTRGQQVTLSCSPISGHRSVSWYQQTPGQGLQFLFEYFSETQRNKGNFPGRFSGRQFSNSRSEMNVSTLELGDSALYLCASSKELAGGVTDTQYFGPGTRLTVL.

The chain employs TRBV6-6 and TRBJ1-1; D might be TRBD1 (6 bases). The CDR3 covers 14 residues. The V gene's germline CDR1 is MNHNY and CDR2 SVGAGI (reference sequence). The V and J ends lost 6 bases and 0 bases respectively, with 11 bases between them. CDR3 DNA: TGTGCCAGCAGCCCCAGGGGTCTGAACACTGAAGCTTTCTTT. Translated, it gives CASSPRGLNTEAFF.

The chain employs TRBV6-2 or TRBV6-3 and TRBJ1-5; no clear D. This CDR3 comprises 14 residues. Germline V gives CDR1 MNHEY, CDR2 SVGEGT. With 2 bases removed from V and 3 bases from J, the gap between germline ends came to 8 bases. The CDR3 DNA is TGTGCCAGCAGTTACGGAGACAACAATCAGCCCCAGCATTTT. It codes for CASSYGDNNQPQHF.